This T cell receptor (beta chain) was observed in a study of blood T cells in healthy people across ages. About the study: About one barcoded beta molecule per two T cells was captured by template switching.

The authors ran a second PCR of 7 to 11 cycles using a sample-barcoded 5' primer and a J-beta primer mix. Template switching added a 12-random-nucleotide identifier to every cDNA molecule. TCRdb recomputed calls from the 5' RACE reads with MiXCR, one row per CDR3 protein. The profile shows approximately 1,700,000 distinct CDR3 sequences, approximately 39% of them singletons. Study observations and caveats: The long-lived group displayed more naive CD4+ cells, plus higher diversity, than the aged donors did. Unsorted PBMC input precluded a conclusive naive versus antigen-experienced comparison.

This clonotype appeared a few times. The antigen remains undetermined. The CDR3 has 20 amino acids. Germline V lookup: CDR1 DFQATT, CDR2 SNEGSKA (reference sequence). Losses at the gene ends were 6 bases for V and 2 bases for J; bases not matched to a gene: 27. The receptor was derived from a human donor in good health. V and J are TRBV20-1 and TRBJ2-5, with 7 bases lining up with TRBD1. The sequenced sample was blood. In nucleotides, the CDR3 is TGCAGTGCCCGAGATCCATTTATACAACAGGGACAGAAATTACAAGAGACCCAGTACTTC. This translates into CSARDPFIQQGQKLQETQYF.